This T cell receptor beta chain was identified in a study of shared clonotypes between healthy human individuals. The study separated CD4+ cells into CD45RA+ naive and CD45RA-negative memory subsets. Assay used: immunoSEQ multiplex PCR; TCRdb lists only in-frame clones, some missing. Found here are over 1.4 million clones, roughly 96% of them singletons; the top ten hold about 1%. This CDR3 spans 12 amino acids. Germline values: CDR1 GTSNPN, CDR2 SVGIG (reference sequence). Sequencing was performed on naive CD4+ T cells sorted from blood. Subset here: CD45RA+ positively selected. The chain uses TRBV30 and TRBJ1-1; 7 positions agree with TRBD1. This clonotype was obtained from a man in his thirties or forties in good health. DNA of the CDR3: TGTGCTTGGCGGGGACAGAATTTTGAAGCTTTCTTT. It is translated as CAWRGQNFEAFF.